A selection of T cell receptor beta chains follows, all from one sample in a study of post-analysis software for immune sequencing data. One entry per CDR3 protein, called by TCRdb with MiXCR from the PCR reads. The sample has more than 500,000 distinct CDR3 sequences; 30% to 40% are singletons. What was sequenced was blood. The receptors shown here come from a girl younger than 18 with multiple sclerosis. Both conserved end residues are part of each CDR3. The order of the fields is J gene, clone size, D gene, V gene, CDR3 DNA, CDR3 protein. A D gene is named only where the DNA matches it firmly. Clone sizes are given selectively: once, few, many, or a class where the clone is expanded.

TRBJ2-1 | many | NA | TRBV7-2 | TGTGCCAGCAACTATGAGCAGTTCTTC | CASNYEQFF
TRBJ2-5 | few | TRBD2 | TRBV5-5 | TGTGCCAGCAGCTTACTAGCGGAAGAGACCCAGTACTTC | CASSLLAEETQYF
TRBJ1-2 | NA | TRBD1 | TRBV3-1 | TGTGCCAGCAGCCGCTATGGGACAGTGGGCTACACCTTC | CASSRYGTVGYTF
TRBJ1-6 | few | NA | TRBV7-3 | TGTGCCAGCAGCTCCACGGGAAGGTCACCCCTCCACTTT | CASSSTGRSPLHF
TRBJ1-4 | few | NA | TRBV12-3/TRBV12-4 | TGTGCCAGCACCCACTCACAGGGAGAGGGGAAAAAACTGTTTTTT | CASTHSQGEGKKLFF
TRBJ2-5 | NA | TRBD1 | TRBV29-1 | TGCAGCGTTGGAGGACAGGACCAAGAGACCCAGTACTTC | CSVGGQDQETQYF
TRBJ1-5 | once | TRBD1 | TRBV7-2 | TGTGCCAGCAGCTTAGTGACAGGGGCCCAGCATTTT | CASSLVTGAQHF
TRBJ1-2 | NA | TRBD1 | TRBV4-3 | TGCGCCAGCAGCGCAGAGGGACAGGGAACCTATGGCTACACCTTC | CASSAEGQGTYGYTF
TRBJ2-1 | few | NA | TRBV7-3 | TGTGCCAGCAGTACAAGCGACTTACCCGGGAATGAGCAGTTCTTC | CASSTSDLPGNEQFF
TRBJ2-2 | few | TRBD1 | TRBV20-1 | TGCAGTGCTAGAGATCGACTACGGGACAGCGGAAACGGGGAGCTGTTTTTT | CSARDRLRDSGNGELFF
TRBJ2-3 | NA | NA | TRBV12-3/TRBV12-4 | TGTGCCAGCAGACTAACAGGGATTACAGATACGCAGTATTTT | CASRLTGITDTQYF
TRBJ2-7 | NA | TRBD1 | TRBV7-2 | TGTGCCAGCAGCTTGGGACGAACCGGGACAGGATTTACCTACGAGCAGTACTTC | CASSLGRTGTGFTYEQYF
TRBJ1-2 | NA | NA | TRBV3-1 | TGTGCCAGCAGCCAAGGGGTCAGAACTAACTATGGCTACACCTTC | CASSQGVRTNYGYTF
TRBJ2-5 | NA | TRBD2 | TRBV20-1 | TGCAGTGCTAAAGCGGGGGGCCAAGAGACCCAGTACTTC | CSAKAGGQETQYF
TRBJ2-5 | few | TRBD2 | TRBV5-1 | TGCGCCAGCAGCTTGGACGCTAGCGGGGCATCTGAGACCCAGTACTTC | CASSLDASGASETQYF
TRBJ2-5 | NA | NA | TRBV29-1 | TGCAGCGTTGCGTGGGGACCCTACAATGAGCAGTACTTC | CSVAWGPYNEQYF